A selection of T cell receptor beta chains follows, all from one sample in a study of shared clonotypes between healthy human individuals. Assay used: immunoSEQ multiplex PCR; TCRdb lists only in-frame clones, some missing. The data hold fewer than 800,000 clones, with 92% observed a single time. The source material was naive CD8+ T cells sorted from blood. All receptors derive from a man between 25 and 39 years old in good health. Each CDR3 is given with its conserved first and last residue. The order of the fields is J gene, V gene, clone size, D gene, CDR3 protein, CDR3 DNA. A D gene is named only where the DNA matches it firmly. Size tells how often a clone was seen (once, few, many) or the class of an expanded clone, and some rows leave it out.

j_gene: TRBJ2-5
v_gene: TRBV5-5
abundance: -
d_gene: TRBD1
CDR3aa: CASSPGQGVFWETQYF
CDR3nt: TGTGCCAGCAGCCCCGGACAGGGGGTCTTTTGGGAGACCCAGTACTTC

j_gene: TRBJ1-2
v_gene: TRBV4-1
abundance: -
d_gene: -
CDR3aa: CASSQLTGYGYTF
CDR3nt: TGCGCCAGCAGCCAACTAACAGGCTATGGCTACACCTTC

j_gene: TRBJ2-2
v_gene: TRBV29-1
abundance: -
d_gene: -
CDR3aa: CSVETAGPGELFF
CDR3nt: TGCAGCGTTGAGACGGCGGGGCCCGGGGAGCTGTTTTTT

j_gene: TRBJ2-1
v_gene: TRBV27
abundance: -
d_gene: TRBD2
CDR3aa: CASSRIAGVIINEQFF
CDR3nt: TGTGCCAGCAGTCGGATAGCGGGAGTGATTATCAATGAGCAGTTCTTC

j_gene: TRBJ2-7
v_gene: TRBV15
abundance: -
d_gene: -
CDR3aa: CATSRVKSGDSSYEQYF
CDR3nt: TGTGCCACCAGCAGAGTTAAATCGGGGGACAGCTCCTACGAGCAGTACTTC

j_gene: TRBJ2-5
v_gene: TRBV7-9
abundance: -
d_gene: -
CDR3aa: CASSGQTGVNQETQYF
CDR3nt: TGTGCCAGCAGCGGGCAAACGGGGGTCAATCAGGAGACCCAGTACTTC

j_gene: TRBJ2-1
v_gene: TRBV27
abundance: -
d_gene: TRBD1
CDR3aa: CASGTGGSYNEQFF
CDR3nt: TGTGCCAGCGGGACAGGGGGCTCCTACAATGAGCAGTTCTTC

j_gene: TRBJ2-1
v_gene: TRBV2
abundance: -
d_gene: -
CDR3aa: CASSVEANEQFF
CDR3nt: TGTGCCAGCAGTGTAGAGGCGAATGAGCAGTTCTTC

j_gene: TRBJ2-1
v_gene: TRBV9
abundance: -
d_gene: -
CDR3aa: CASSAPSGTSYNEQFF
CDR3nt: TGTGCCAGCAGCGCCCCGTCCGGGACGTCGTACAATGAGCAGTTCTTC

j_gene: TRBJ2-1
v_gene: TRBV15
abundance: -
d_gene: -
CDR3aa: CATSRDLAGLDNEQFF
CDR3nt: TGTGCCACCAGCAGAGATCTGGCGGGACTCGACAATGAGCAGTTCTTC

j_gene: TRBJ1-1
v_gene: TRBV5-5
abundance: -
d_gene: -
CDR3aa: CASSLGENTEAFF
CDR3nt: TGTGCCAGCAGCTTGGGGGAGAACACTGAAGCTTTCTTT

j_gene: TRBJ2-7
v_gene: TRBV13
abundance: -
d_gene: TRBD1
CDR3aa: CASSSPTTGAPYEQYF
CDR3nt: TGTGCCAGCAGCTCCCCGACGACAGGGGCCCCCTACGAGCAGTACTTC

j_gene: TRBJ2-2
v_gene: TRBV7-2
abundance: -
d_gene: -
CDR3aa: CASSGAENTGELFF
CDR3nt: TGTGCCAGCAGCGGGGCAGAGAACACCGGGGAGCTGTTTTTT

j_gene: TRBJ1-1
v_gene: TRBV7-3
abundance: once
d_gene: -
CDR3aa: CASSLTSTDKAFF
CDR3nt: TGTGCCAGCAGCTTAACGTCGACAGACAAAGCTTTCTTT

j_gene: TRBJ2-7
v_gene: TRBV2
abundance: -
d_gene: -
CDR3aa: CASSDSGRTTPKYEQYF
CDR3nt: TGTGCCAGCAGTGATTCGGGGAGGACTACCCCAAAATACGAGCAGTACTTC

j_gene: TRBJ2-5
v_gene: TRBV27
abundance: -
d_gene: TRBD1
CDR3aa: CASSWTGQRETQYF
CDR3nt: TGTGCCAGCAGTTGGACAGGGCAAAGGGAGACCCAGTACTTC

j_gene: TRBJ2-1
v_gene: TRBV25-1
abundance: -
d_gene: TRBD2
CDR3aa: CASSKRTSGIIEQFF
CDR3nt: TGTGCCAGCAGTAAGAGGACTAGCGGGATTATTGAGCAGTTCTTC

j_gene: TRBJ2-3
v_gene: TRBV9
abundance: -
d_gene: -
CDR3aa: CASSVEDTQYF
CDR3nt: TGTGCCAGCAGCGTAGAGGATACGCAGTATTTT

j_gene: TRBJ2-1
v_gene: TRBV13
abundance: -
d_gene: -
CDR3aa: CASSLEDSREQFF
CDR3nt: TGTGCCAGCAGCTTAGAAGACTCCAGAGAGCAGTTCTTC

j_gene: TRBJ1-5
v_gene: TRBV4-1
abundance: -
d_gene: -
CDR3aa: CASSQAAGGWNQPQHF
CDR3nt: TGCGCCAGCAGCCAAGCCGCCGGGGGGTGGAATCAGCCCCAGCATTTT

j_gene: TRBJ2-2
v_gene: TRBV7-3
abundance: once
d_gene: TRBD2
CDR3aa: CASSLSPGGITGELFF
CDR3nt: TGTGCCAGCAGCTTATCTCCGGGAGGGATTACCGGGGAGCTGTTTTTT

j_gene: TRBJ2-5
v_gene: TRBV27
abundance: -
d_gene: -
CDR3aa: CASSPAWVPETQYF
CDR3nt: TGTGCCAGCAGTCCAGCTTGGGTTCCAGAGACCCAGTACTTC

j_gene: TRBJ2-2
v_gene: TRBV27
abundance: -
d_gene: -
CDR3aa: CASSVSATGELFF
CDR3nt: TGTGCCAGCAGTGTATCGGCCACCGGGGAGCTGTTTTTT

j_gene: TRBJ2-5
v_gene: TRBV27
abundance: -
d_gene: -
CDR3aa: CASRGETQYF
CDR3nt: TGTGCCAGCAGAGGAGAGACCCAGTACTTC

j_gene: TRBJ2-3
v_gene: TRBV28
abundance: -
d_gene: -
CDR3aa: CASSSRASTDTQYF
CDR3nt: TGTGCCAGCAGTTCCAGGGCCAGCACAGATACGCAGTATTTT

j_gene: TRBJ2-1
v_gene: TRBV15
abundance: -
d_gene: TRBD2
CDR3aa: CATSRREGLGNEQFF
CDR3nt: TGTGCCACCAGCAGGCGGGAGGGCCTAGGCAATGAGCAGTTCTTC

j_gene: TRBJ1-4
v_gene: TRBV5-1
abundance: -
d_gene: TRBD1
CDR3aa: CASSANSGQGVTNEKLFF
CDR3nt: TGCGCCAGCAGCGCCAACTCGGGACAGGGAGTAACTAATGAAAAACTGTTTTTT

j_gene: TRBJ1-1
v_gene: TRBV27
abundance: -
d_gene: -
CDR3aa: CASSLSENTEAFF
CDR3nt: TGTGCCAGCAGTTTATCGGAGAACACTGAAGCTTTCTTT

j_gene: TRBJ1-5
v_gene: TRBV5-6
abundance: -
d_gene: TRBD1
CDR3aa: CASSRPGQGYSNQPQHF
CDR3nt: TGTGCCAGCAGTAGACCGGGACAGGGATATAGCAATCAGCCCCAGCATTTT

j_gene: TRBJ1-1
v_gene: TRBV20-1
abundance: -
d_gene: TRBD1
CDR3aa: CSARETGGAFF
CDR3nt: TGCAGTGCTAGGGAGACAGGGGGAGCTTTCTTT

j_gene: TRBJ1-1
v_gene: TRBV19
abundance: -
d_gene: -
CDR3aa: CASSIIQSGRYTEAFF
CDR3nt: TGTGCCAGTAGTATTATACAGTCGGGGAGGTACACTGAAGCTTTCTTT

j_gene: TRBJ1-4
v_gene: TRBV7-9
abundance: once
d_gene: -
CDR3aa: CASSLALDRIDEKLFF
CDR3nt: TGTGCCAGCAGCTTAGCGCTAGACAGGATTGATGAAAAACTGTTTTTT

j_gene: TRBJ1-1
v_gene: TRBV12-5
abundance: -
d_gene: -
CDR3aa: CASGFASNTEAFF
CDR3nt: TGTGCTAGTGGTTTTGCCTCGAACACTGAAGCTTTCTTT

j_gene: TRBJ2-7
v_gene: TRBV27
abundance: -
d_gene: -
CDR3aa: CASSLAGALTYEQYF
CDR3nt: TGTGCCAGCAGTTTAGCCGGGGCCCTTACCTACGAGCAGTACTTC

j_gene: TRBJ2-1
v_gene: TRBV10-3
abundance: -
d_gene: -
CDR3aa: CAISESRQNYNEQFF
CDR3nt: TGTGCCATCAGTGAGTCAAGGCAGAATTACAATGAGCAGTTCTTC

j_gene: TRBJ1-2
v_gene: TRBV7-9
abundance: -
d_gene: -
CDR3aa: CASSLSYGYTF
CDR3nt: TGTGCCAGCAGCCTGTCCTATGGCTACACCTTC

j_gene: TRBJ2-2
v_gene: TRBV4-3
abundance: -
d_gene: TRBD2
CDR3aa: CASSQVGGRPGELFF
CDR3nt: TGCGCCAGCAGCCAAGTTGGCGGGAGGCCCGGGGAGCTGTTTTTT

j_gene: TRBJ2-5
v_gene: TRBV27
abundance: -
d_gene: -
CDR3aa: CASSLEGVQETQYF
CDR3nt: TGTGCCAGCAGTTTAGAAGGGGTCCAAGAGACCCAGTACTTC

j_gene: TRBJ2-7
v_gene: TRBV5-4
abundance: -
d_gene: TRBD1
CDR3aa: CASSSGQAAYEQYF
CDR3nt: TGTGCCAGCAGCTCCGGACAGGCAGCCTACGAGCAGTACTTC

j_gene: TRBJ1-3
v_gene: TRBV7-6
abundance: -
d_gene: -
CDR3aa: CASSPAGSPGNTIYF
CDR3nt: TGTGCCAGCAGCCCCGCGGGATCACCTGGAAACACCATATATTTT

j_gene: TRBJ2-1
v_gene: TRBV28
abundance: -
d_gene: -
CDR3aa: CASSPPGNEQFF
CDR3nt: TGTGCCAGCAGTCCCCCCGGGAATGAGCAGTTCTTC

j_gene: TRBJ2-1
v_gene: TRBV9
abundance: -
d_gene: TRBD2
CDR3aa: CASSEVGTSGSLDEQFF
CDR3nt: TGTGCCAGCAGCGAAGTGGGGACTAGCGGGAGTCTGGATGAGCAGTTCTTC

j_gene: TRBJ2-7
v_gene: TRBV25-1
abundance: -
d_gene: -
CDR3aa: CASSGLSGSYEQYF
CDR3nt: TGTGCCAGCAGTGGCCTCTCGGGGTCCTACGAGCAGTACTTC

j_gene: TRBJ2-1
v_gene: TRBV2
abundance: -
d_gene: -
CDR3aa: CASMSIRTGNEQFF
CDR3nt: TGTGCCAGCATGAGTATCCGGACGGGAAATGAGCAGTTCTTC

j_gene: TRBJ2-7
v_gene: TRBV4-2
abundance: -
d_gene: -
CDR3aa: CASSQEKSPAYEQYF
CDR3nt: TGTGCCAGCAGCCAAGAGAAGTCTCCCGCTTACGAGCAGTACTTC

j_gene: TRBJ2-7
v_gene: TRBV7-9
abundance: -
d_gene: TRBD1
CDR3aa: CASSPRDRGQLRQYF
CDR3nt: TGTGCCAGCAGCCCTCGGGACAGGGGGCAGTTGCGGCAGTACTTC

j_gene: TRBJ1-1
v_gene: TRBV25-1
abundance: -
d_gene: -
CDR3aa: CASSEHSNTEAFF
CDR3nt: TGTGCCAGCAGTGAACACAGCAACACTGAAGCTTTCTTT

j_gene: TRBJ2-7
v_gene: TRBV11-2
abundance: -
d_gene: TRBD2
CDR3aa: CASSLVGGRGTYEQYF
CDR3nt: TGTGCCAGCAGCTTAGTTGGCGGGAGGGGTACCTACGAGCAGTACTTC

j_gene: TRBJ2-3
v_gene: TRBV2
abundance: -
d_gene: -
CDR3aa: CASSDRGTQYF
CDR3nt: TGTGCCAGCAGTGATCGGGGTACGCAGTATTTT